Presented here are 21 T cell receptor beta chains from one specimen sequenced in a study of blood T cell repertoires in COVID-19. Libraries were prepared by immunoSEQ multiplex PCR; TCRdb keeps only in-frame clonotypes and omits some of them. This table has 200,000 to 300,000 clones, approximately 88% appearing once. What was sequenced was PBMCs or T cells enriched from blood (not recorded which). The receptors derive from a woman aged 40 to 50 with acute COVID-19.

The chain is built from TRBV19 and TRBJ1-1; TRBD1 aligns across 8 bases. The CDR3 runs 14 residues. Losses at the gene ends were 7 bases for V and 1 base for J; bases not matched to a gene: 5. CDR1 is LNHDA, CDR2 SQIVND, per germline (reference sequence). The CDR3 is CASKYRGENTEAFF. The CDR3 DNA reads as TGTGCCAGTAAATACAGGGGGGAGAACACTGAAGCTTTCTTT.

This clone was recorded only once. The gene calls are TRBV5-4 and TRBJ2-5, with 11 bases identical to TRBD1. The CDR3 is made up of 15 amino acids. Germline CDR1 and CDR2: SGHNT and YYREEE (reference sequence). The J segment lost 4 bases and the V segment lost 4 bases, leaving 6 bases of the junction unmatched. The CDR3 sequence is CASSGMDRGPETQYF. DNA for the CDR3: TGTGCCAGCAGCGGCATGGACAGGGGGCCAGAGACCCAGTACTTC. Filled out from reference TRBV5-4 and TRBJ2-5, the complete variable domain reads ETGVTQSPTHLIKTRGQQVTLRCSSQSGHNTVSWYQQALGQGPQFIFQYYREEENGRGNFPPRFSGLQFPNYSSELNVNALELDDSALYLCASSGMDRGPETQYFGPGTRLLVL.

V usage is TRBV9 and J usage is TRBJ1-1; 7 nucleotides match TRBD1. The CDR3 contains 14 residues. Per the germline V gene, CDR1 is SGDLS and CDR2 is YYNGEE. V lost 3 bases to trimming and J lost 6 bases; unmatched junction nucleotides: 8. CDR3 residues: CASSESQGDAEAFF. In nucleotides, the CDR3 is TGTGCCAGCAGCGAATCTCAGGGGGACGCTGAAGCTTTCTTT.

J is TRBJ1-2 and V is TRBV7-9; 7 bases align to TRBD1. Germline CDR1 SEHNR, CDR2 FQNEAQ (reference sequence). The CDR3 length is 14 residues. The V gene end was trimmed by 6 bases and the J gene end by 8 bases; junction bases not matched to a gene: 12. CDR3 protein: CASSSDRVASGYTF. The CDR3 nucleotides read TGTGCCAGCAGTTCTGACAGGGTCGCGAGCGGCTACACCTTC. Using reference TRBV7-9 and TRBJ1-2 for the parts outside the CDR3, the full variable domain is DTGVSQNPRHKITKRGQNVTFRCDPISEHNRLYWYRQTLGQGPEFLTYFQNEAQLEKSRLLSDRFSAERPKGSFSTLEIQRTEQGDSAMYLCASSSDRVASGYTFGSGTRLTVV.

J is TRBJ2-5 and V is TRBV5-1; maybe TRBD2 (7 bases). There are 15 residues in the CDR3. The germline CDR1 and CDR2 sequences are SGHRS and YFSETQ. V lost 0 bases and J lost 5, with 14 bases in between. CDR3 sequence (DNA): TGCGCCAGCAGCTTGGAGGGGGGGAGCAGGGAGACCCAGTACTTC. The encoded protein is CASSLEGGSRETQYF.

V is TRBV5-1 and J is TRBJ2-2; TRBD1 aligns across 8 bases. Unmatched junction bases numbered 15, after V lost 4 bases and J lost 4 bases. Looked up from germline, CDR1 is SGHRS and CDR2 is YFSETQ. The CDR3 sequence is 18 residues long. The chain's CDR3 is CASSRIPSQGASTGELFF. CDR3 sequence (DNA): TGCGCCAGCAGCCGAATACCATCCCAGGGGGCGAGCACCGGGGAGCTGTTTTTT.

The gene calls are TRBV6-5 and TRBJ2-5; the match to TRBD1 covers 8 bases. Germline V CDR1 and CDR2: MNHEY, SVGAGI. The CDR3 totals 13 residues. The V segment lost 6 bases and the J segment 4 bases; nucleotides outside the gene matches: 4. CDR3 DNA sequence: TGTGCCAGCAGGGACAGGGTTGGAGAGACCCAGTACTTC. This sequence encodes CASRDRVGETQYF.

This clone was observed once. The J gene is TRBJ1-4, the V gene TRBV6-5; no clear D. Germline CDR1 is MNHEY and CDR2 is SVGAGI. The CDR3 has 13 amino acids. Trimming left V 6 bases short and J 5 bases short, with 10 bases between. CDR3 sequence reads: CASSGGVNEKLFF. The CDR3 DNA sequence: TGTGCCAGCAGCGGCGGGGTGAATGAAAAACTGTTTTTT.

V is TRBV9 and J is TRBJ2-5, with TRBD2 identical over 8 bases. The J segment lost 2 bases and the V segment lost 4 bases, leaving 10 bases of the junction unmatched. This CDR3 is built from 16 residues. Germline values: CDR1 SGDLS, CDR2 YYNGEE. DNA for the CDR3: TGTGCCAGCAGCCCCCGGGCTAGCGGGTCACAAGAGACCCAGTACTTC. Its translation: CASSPRASGSQETQYF.

The rearrangement joins TRBV5-6 to TRBJ1-4, with 8 bases aligning to TRBD1. The V gene end was trimmed by 3 bases and the J gene end by 6 bases; junction bases not matched to a gene: 4. CDR3 length: 14 amino acids. From germline, CDR1 is SGHDT and CDR2 YYEEEE. CDR3 in amino acids: CASSYGQGYEKLFF. CDR3 in DNA: TGTGCCAGCAGCTACGGACAGGGTTATGAAAAACTGTTTTTT. Using reference TRBV5-6 and TRBJ1-4 for the parts outside the CDR3, the full variable domain is DAGVTQSPTHLIKTRGQQVTLRCSPKSGHDTVSWYQQALGQGPQFIFQYYEEEERQRGNFPDRFSGHQFPNYSSELNVNALLLGDSALYLCASSYGQGYEKLFFGSGTQLSVL.

V is TRBV9 and J is TRBJ2-1; 7 nucleotides match TRBD2. With 1 base clipped from V and 7 bases from J, the junction kept 5 bases outside the gene matches. This CDR3 is built from 14 residues. In germline, CDR1 is SGDLS, CDR2 YYNGEE. In DNA form, the CDR3 reads TGTGCCAGCAGCGTACCTAGCGGTGCTAATGAGCAGTTCTTC. Encoded protein: CASSVPSGANEQFF.

V and J are TRBV19 and TRBJ2-2; 12 bases line up with TRBD2. Germline V gene sequence: CDR1 LNHDA, CDR2 SQIVND (reference sequence). Trimming cost V 3 bases and J 2 bases; bases outside gene matches: 4. The CDR3 totals 17 residues. The CDR3 here is CASSISSGGANTGELFF. CDR3 DNA: TGTGCCAGTAGTATTTCTAGCGGGGGGGCCAACACCGGGGAGCTGTTTTTT.

This clone turned up a few times. The chain recombines TRBV30 with TRBJ1-5; 7 nucleotides match TRBD1. The CDR3 loop spans 14 amino acids. CDR1 is GTSNPN, CDR2 SVGIG, per germline (reference sequence). V shed 2 bases and J 4 bases; nucleotides not matched to a gene: 5. In DNA form, the CDR3 reads TGTGCCTGGAGTTTACAGGGGACTAATCAGCCCCAGCATTTT. Its translation: CAWSLQGTNQPQHF. Drawing the rest from reference TRBV30 and TRBJ1-5, the complete variable domain is SQTIHQWPATLVQPVGSPLSLECTVEGTSNPNLYWYRQAAGRGLQLLFYSVGIGQISSEVPQNLSASRPQDRQFILSSKKLLLSDSGFYLCAWSLQGTNQPQHFGDGTRLSIL.

This chain uses TRBV7-2 with TRBJ1-6, with 7 bases aligning to TRBD1. CDR3 size: 16 residues. The germline V gene has CDR1 SGHTA and CDR2 FQGNSA. V shed 5 bases and J 0 bases; nucleotides not matched to a gene: 4. As DNA, the CDR3 is TGTGCCAGCAGCCTGACAGGGAACTCCTATAATTCACCCCTCCACTTT. As protein: CASSLTGNSYNSPLHF.

V usage is TRBV5-1 and J usage is TRBJ1-5, with D possibly matching TRBD1 (5 bases). CDR3 size: 15 residues. Germline-derived CDR1 and CDR2 are SGHRS and YFSETQ. Trimming removed 0 bases at V and 7 bases at J, with 14 bases between. CDR3 nucleotide sequence: TGCGCCAGCAGCTTGGTCTCAGGGCTAGGGCAGCCCCAGCATTTT. Protein sequence: CASSLVSGLGQPQHF.

In this sample, this clone turned up once. The chain has TRBV29-1 and TRBJ2-1; 8 nucleotides line up with TRBD2. Germline values: CDR1 SQVTM, CDR2 ANQGSEA. Losses at the gene ends were 1 base for V and 1 base for J; bases not matched to a gene: 3. The CDR3 sequence is 15 residues long. CDR3 sequence reads: CSVEGGGRSYNEQFF. CDR3 sequence (DNA): TGCAGCGTTGAAGGAGGCGGGAGGTCCTACAATGAGCAGTTCTTC.

This clone was seen a single time. The chain is built from TRBV7-2 and TRBJ2-3; 9 nucleotides line up with TRBD1. J gave up 3 bases and V 4 bases, and 2 bases lay outside the gene matches. Looked up from germline, CDR1 is SGHTA and CDR2 is FQGNSA. The CDR3 extends over 14 amino acids. The CDR3 sequence is CASSWDRVTDTQYF. The CDR3 DNA reads TGTGCCAGCAGCTGGGACAGGGTTACAGATACGCAGTATTTT.

The rearrangement joins TRBV4-1 to TRBJ2-2; D unresolved. V lost 1 base, J lost 6 bases, and 18 bases lay in between. Germline CDR1 reads MGHRA; CDR2 reads YSYEKL. The CDR3 covers 17 residues. CDR3 nucleotides: TGCGCCAGCAGCCAAGTCAATATGGGCTTTACGGCCGGGGAGCTGTTTTTT. Protein: CASSQVNMGFTAGELFF.

This clone was detected only a few times. V gene TRBV2 combines with J gene TRBJ2-7; TRBD2 is a possible D gene (5 bases). This CDR3 is 12 amino acids long. The germline gives CDR1 SNHLY, CDR2 FYNNEI. Trimming took 1 base from V and 4 from J, leaving 5 bases between them. The CDR3 reads CASSEGRYEQYF. The CDR3, as DNA: TGTGCCAGCAGTGAAGGGAGGTACGAGCAGTACTTC.

This chain uses TRBV4-3 with TRBJ1-3; D is undetermined. The CDR3 consists of 18 residues. The ends were cut back, 4 bases at V and 2 bases at J, with 21 bases in the middle. Looked up from germline, CDR1 is LGHNA and CDR2 is YSLEER. The DNA for the CDR3 is TGCGCCAGCAGCCCCTCGCGAACCGCGGTAACCCCTGGAAACACCATATATTTT. Translated: CASSPSRTAVTPGNTIYF.

The chain links TRBV29-1 to TRBJ1-3, with 9 bases matching TRBD1. The CDR3 has 13 residues. J lost 8 bases, V lost 6 bases, and 8 bases had no gene match. The germline V gene encodes CDR1 SQVTM and CDR2 ANQGSEA. As DNA, the CDR3 is TGCAGCGTGCCGGGACAGGGTAGAGACACCATATATTTT. This sequence encodes CSVPGQGRDTIYF.